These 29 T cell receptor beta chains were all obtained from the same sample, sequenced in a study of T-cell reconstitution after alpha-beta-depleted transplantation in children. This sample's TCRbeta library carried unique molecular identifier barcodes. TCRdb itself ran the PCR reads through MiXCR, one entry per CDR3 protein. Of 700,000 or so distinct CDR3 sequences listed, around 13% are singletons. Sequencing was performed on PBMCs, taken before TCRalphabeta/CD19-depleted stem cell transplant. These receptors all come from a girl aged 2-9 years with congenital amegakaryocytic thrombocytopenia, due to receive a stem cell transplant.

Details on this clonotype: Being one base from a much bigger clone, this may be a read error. CDR3 protein: CATSFGRGGNQPQHF. The CDR3 nucleotides read TGTGCCACCAGTTTCGGCAGGGGAGGCAATCAGCCCCAGCATTTT. The rearrangement joins TRBV12-3 or TRBV12-4 to TRBJ1-5; D is possibly TRBD1 (6 bases). This CDR3 is built from 15 residues.

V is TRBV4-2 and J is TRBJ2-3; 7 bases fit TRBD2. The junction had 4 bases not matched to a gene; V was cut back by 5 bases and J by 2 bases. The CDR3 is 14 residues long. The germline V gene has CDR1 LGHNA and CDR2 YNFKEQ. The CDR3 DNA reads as TGTGCCAGCAGCGCTAGCGGATACACAGATACGCAGTATTTT. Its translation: CASSASGYTDTQYF.

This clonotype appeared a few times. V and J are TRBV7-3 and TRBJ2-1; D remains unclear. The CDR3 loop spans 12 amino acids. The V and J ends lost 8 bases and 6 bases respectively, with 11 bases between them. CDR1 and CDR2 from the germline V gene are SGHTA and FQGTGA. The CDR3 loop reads CASQRSSNEQFF. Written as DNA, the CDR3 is TGTGCCAGCCAAAGAAGTAGCAATGAGCAGTTCTTC. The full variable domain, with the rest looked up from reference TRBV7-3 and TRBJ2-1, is GAGVSQTPSNKVTEKGKYVELRCDPISGHTALYWYRQSLGQGPEFLIYFQGTGAADDSGLPNDRFFAVRPEGSVSTLKIQRTERGDSAVYLCASQRSSNEQFFGPGTRLTVL.

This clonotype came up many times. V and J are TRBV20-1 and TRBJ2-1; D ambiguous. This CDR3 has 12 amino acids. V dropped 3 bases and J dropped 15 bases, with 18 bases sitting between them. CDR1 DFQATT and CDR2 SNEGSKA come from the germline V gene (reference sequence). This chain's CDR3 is CSASPGQKTLFF. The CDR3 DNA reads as TGCAGTGCTAGCCCGGGCCAGAAGACCCTGTTCTTC.

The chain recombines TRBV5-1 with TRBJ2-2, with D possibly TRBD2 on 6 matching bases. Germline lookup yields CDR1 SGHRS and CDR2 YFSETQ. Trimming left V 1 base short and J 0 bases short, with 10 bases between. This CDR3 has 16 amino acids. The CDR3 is CASSLMWEANTGELFF. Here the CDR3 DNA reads TGCGCCAGCAGCTTGATGTGGGAGGCGAACACCGGGGAGCTGTTTTTT. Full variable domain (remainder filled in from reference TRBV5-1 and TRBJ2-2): KAGVTQTPRYLIKTRGQQVTLSCSPISGHRSVSWYQQTPGQGLQFLFEYFSETQRNKGNFPGRFSGRQFSNSRSEMNVSTLELGDSALYLCASSLMWEANTGELFFGEGSRLTVL.

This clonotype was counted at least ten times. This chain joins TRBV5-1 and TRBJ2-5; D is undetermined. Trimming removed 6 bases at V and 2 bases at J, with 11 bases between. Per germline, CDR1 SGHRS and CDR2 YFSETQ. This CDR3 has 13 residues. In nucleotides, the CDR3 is TGCGCCAGCAACCCGGTTTCTCAAGAGACCCAGTACTTC. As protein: CASNPVSQETQYF.

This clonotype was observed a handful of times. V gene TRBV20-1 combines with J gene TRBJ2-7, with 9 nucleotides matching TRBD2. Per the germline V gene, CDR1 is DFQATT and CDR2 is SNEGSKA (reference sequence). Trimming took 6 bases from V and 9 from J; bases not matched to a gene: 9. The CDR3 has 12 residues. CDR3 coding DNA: TGCAGTGCCGTGATAGCGGGAGTAGTGCAGTACTTC. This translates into CSAVIAGVVQYF.

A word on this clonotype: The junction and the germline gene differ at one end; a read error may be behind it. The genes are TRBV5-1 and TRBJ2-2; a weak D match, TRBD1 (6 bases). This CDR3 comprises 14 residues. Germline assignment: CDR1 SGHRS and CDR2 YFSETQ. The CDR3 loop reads CASSFTRDTGELLF. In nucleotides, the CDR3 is TGCGCCAGCAGCTTTACGAGGGACACCGGCGAGCTGTTATTT.

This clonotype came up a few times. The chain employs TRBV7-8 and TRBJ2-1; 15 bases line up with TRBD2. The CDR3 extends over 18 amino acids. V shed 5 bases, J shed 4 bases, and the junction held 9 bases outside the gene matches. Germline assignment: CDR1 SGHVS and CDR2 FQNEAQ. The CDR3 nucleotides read TGTGCCAGCAGCGTTTGGACTAGCGGGAGGGACCATTACAATGAGCAGTTCTTC. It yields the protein CASSVWTSGRDHYNEQFF.

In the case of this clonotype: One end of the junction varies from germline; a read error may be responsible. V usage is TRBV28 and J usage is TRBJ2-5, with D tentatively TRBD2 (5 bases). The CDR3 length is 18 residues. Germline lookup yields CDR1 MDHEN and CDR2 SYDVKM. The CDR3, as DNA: TGTGCCAGCAGTTGGCGGTCTAGTGGGAGTTTAGGCCAAGAGACCCAGCACTTC. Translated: CASSWRSSGSLGQETQHF. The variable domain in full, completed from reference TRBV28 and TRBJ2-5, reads DVKVTQSSRYLVKRTGEKVFLECVQDMDHENMFWYRQDPGLGLRLIYFSYDVKMKEKGDIPEGYSVSREKKERFSLILESASTNQTSMYLCASSWRSSGSLGQETQHFGPGTRLLVL.

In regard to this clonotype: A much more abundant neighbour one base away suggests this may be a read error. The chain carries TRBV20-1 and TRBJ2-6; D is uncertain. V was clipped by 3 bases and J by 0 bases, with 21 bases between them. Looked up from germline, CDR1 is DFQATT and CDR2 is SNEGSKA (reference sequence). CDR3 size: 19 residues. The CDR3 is CSASLERSSLNSGANVLTF. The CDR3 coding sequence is TGCAGTGCTAGTCTGGAAAGGAGTAGCCTCAACTCTGGGGCCAACGTCCTGACTTTC.

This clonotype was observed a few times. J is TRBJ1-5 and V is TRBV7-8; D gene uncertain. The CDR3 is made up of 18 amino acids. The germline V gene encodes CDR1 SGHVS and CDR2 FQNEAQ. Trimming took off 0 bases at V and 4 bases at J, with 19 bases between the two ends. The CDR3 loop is CASSLAFRAPVSNQPQHF. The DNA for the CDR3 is TGTGCCAGCAGCTTAGCTTTCCGGGCCCCAGTATCAAATCAGCCCCAGCATTTT. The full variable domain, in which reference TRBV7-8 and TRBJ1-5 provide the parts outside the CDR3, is GAGVSQSPRYKVAKRGQDVALRCDPISGHVSLFWYQQALGQGPEFLTYFQNEAQLDKSGLPSDRFFAERPEGSVSTLKIQRTQQEDSAVYLCASSLAFRAPVSNQPQHFGDGTRLSIL.

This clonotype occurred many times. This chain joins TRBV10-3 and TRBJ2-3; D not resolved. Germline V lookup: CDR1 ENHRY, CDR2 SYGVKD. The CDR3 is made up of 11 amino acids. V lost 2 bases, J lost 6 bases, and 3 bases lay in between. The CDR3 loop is CAISEADTQYF. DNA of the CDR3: TGTGCCATCAGTGAGGCCGATACGCAGTATTTT.

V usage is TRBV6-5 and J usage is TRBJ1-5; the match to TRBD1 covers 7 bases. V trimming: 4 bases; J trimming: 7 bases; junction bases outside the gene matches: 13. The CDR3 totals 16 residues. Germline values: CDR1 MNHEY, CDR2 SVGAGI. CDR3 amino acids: CASSSIRDRERQPQHF. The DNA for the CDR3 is TGTGCCAGCAGTTCCATTCGAGACAGGGAACGGCAGCCCCAGCATTTT.

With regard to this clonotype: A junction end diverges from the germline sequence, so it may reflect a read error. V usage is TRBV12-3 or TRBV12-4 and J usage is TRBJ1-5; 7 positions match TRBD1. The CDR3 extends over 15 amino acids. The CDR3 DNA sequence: TGTGCCAGCAGTTTAGACGGACAGGTGAATCACCCCCAGCATTTT. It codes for CASSLDGQVNHPQHF.

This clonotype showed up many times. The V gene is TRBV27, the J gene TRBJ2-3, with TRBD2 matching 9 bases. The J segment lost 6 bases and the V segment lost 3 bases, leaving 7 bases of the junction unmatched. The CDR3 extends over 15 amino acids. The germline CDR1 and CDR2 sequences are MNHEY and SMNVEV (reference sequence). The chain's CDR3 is CASSFGLAGRDTQYF. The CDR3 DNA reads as TGTGCCAGCAGTTTTGGTCTAGCGGGGAGGGATACGCAGTATTTT.

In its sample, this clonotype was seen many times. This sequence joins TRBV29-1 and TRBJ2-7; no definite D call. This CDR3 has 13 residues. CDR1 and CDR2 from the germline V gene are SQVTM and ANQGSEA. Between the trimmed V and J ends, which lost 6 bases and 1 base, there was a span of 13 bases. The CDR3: CSVLGPESYEQYF. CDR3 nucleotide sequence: TGCAGCGTACTTGGACCCGAGTCCTACGAGCAGTACTTC.

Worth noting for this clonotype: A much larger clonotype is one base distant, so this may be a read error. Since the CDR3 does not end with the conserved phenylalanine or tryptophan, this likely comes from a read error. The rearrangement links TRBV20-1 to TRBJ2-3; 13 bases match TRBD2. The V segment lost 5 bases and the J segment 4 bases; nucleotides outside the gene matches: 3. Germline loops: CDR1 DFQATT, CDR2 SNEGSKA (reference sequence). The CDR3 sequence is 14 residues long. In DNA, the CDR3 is TGCAGTGCTGTGACTAGCGGGAGGCCAGATACGCAGTATTCT. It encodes CSAVTSGRPDTQYS.

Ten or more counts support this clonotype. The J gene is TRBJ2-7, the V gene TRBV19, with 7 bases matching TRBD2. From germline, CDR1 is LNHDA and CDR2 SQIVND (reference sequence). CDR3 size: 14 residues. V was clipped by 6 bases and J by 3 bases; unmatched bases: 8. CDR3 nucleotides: TGTGCCAGTAGGCCAGCTAGCGGAGACTACGAGCAGTACTTC. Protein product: CASRPASGDYEQYF.

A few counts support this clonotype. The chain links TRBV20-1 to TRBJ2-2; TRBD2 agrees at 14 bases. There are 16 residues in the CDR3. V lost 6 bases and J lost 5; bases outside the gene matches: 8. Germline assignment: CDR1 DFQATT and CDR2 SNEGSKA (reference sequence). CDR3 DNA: TGCAGTGCCAGACTAGCGGGAGGGCTAGGAACCGGGGAGCTGTTTTTT. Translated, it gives CSARLAGGLGTGELFF.

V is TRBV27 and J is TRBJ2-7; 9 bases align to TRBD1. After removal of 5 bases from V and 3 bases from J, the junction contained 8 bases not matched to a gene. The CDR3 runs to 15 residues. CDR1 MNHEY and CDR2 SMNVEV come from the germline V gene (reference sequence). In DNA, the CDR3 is TGTGCCAGCAGTAAAGGGACAGGGCGCCTCTACGAGCAGTACTTC. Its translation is CASSKGTGRLYEQYF.

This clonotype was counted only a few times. In nucleotides, the CDR3 is TGCGCCAGCAGCTTTTTTTGGGAGGCAGACAATGAGCAGTTCTTC. Translation gives CASSFFWEADNEQFF. V gene TRBV5-1 combines with J gene TRBJ2-1, with D possibly being TRBD2 (6 bases). This CDR3 spans 15 amino acids. Trimming pared 2 bases from V and 5 bases from J, leaving 14 bases between. CDR1 SGHRS and CDR2 YFSETQ come from the germline V gene.

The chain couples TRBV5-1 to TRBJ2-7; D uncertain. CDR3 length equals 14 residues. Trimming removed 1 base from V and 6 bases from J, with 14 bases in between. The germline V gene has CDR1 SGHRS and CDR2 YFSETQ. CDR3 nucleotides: TGCGCCAGCAGCTTGTATGGGCTGAATTTCGAGCAGTACTTC. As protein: CASSLYGLNFEQYF. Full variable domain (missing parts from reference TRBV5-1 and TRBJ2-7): KAGVTQTPRYLIKTRGQQVTLSCSPISGHRSVSWYQQTPGQGLQFLFEYFSETQRNKGNFPGRFSGRQFSNSRSEMNVSTLELGDSALYLCASSLYGLNFEQYFGPGTRLTVT.

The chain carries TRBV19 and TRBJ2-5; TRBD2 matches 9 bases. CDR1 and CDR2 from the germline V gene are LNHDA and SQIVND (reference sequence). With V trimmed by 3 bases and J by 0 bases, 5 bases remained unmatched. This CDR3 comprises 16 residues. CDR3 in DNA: TGTGCCAGTAGTATCAAGACTAGCGGACACCAAGAGACCCAGTACTTC. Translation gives CASSIKTSGHQETQYF.

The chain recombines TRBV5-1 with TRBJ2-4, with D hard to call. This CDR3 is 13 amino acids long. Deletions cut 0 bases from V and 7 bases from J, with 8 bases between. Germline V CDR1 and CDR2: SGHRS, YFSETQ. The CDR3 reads CASSLAPGNIQYF. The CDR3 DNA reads TGCGCCAGCAGCTTGGCCCCCGGGAACATTCAGTACTTC.

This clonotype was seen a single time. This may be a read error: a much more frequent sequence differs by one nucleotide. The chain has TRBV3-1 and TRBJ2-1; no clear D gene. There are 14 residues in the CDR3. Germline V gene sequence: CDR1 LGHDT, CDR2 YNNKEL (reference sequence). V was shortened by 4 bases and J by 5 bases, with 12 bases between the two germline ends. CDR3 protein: CASSLTPTHNEQFF. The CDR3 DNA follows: TGTGCCAGCAGCCTCACCCCAACTCACAATGAGCAGTTCTTC.

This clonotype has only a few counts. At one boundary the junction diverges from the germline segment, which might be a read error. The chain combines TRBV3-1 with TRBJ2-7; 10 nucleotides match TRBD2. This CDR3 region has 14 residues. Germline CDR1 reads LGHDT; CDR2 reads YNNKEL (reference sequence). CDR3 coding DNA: TGTGCCAGCAGCTCCTTGGGGGCTAGCGGGAGTACGACCTTC. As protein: CASSSLGASGSTTF.

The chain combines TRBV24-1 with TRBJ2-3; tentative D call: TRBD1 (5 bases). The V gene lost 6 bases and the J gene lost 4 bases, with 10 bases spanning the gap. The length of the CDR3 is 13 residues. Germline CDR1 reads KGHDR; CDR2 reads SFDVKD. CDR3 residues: CATSTGSPDTQYF. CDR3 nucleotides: TGTGCCACCAGTACAGGATCACCAGATACGCAGTATTTT.

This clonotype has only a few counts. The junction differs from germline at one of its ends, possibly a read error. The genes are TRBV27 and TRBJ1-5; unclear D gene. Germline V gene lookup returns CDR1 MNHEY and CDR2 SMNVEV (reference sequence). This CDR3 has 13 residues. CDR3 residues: CASSWNSDQPQHF. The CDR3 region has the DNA TGTGCCAGCAGTTGGAATAGCGATCAGCCCCAGCATTTT.